Described below is a single T cell receptor beta chain sequence and its context. The CDR3 runs to 14 residues. Looked up from germline, CDR1 is SGHTA and CDR2 is FQGNSA. V lost 4 bases to trimming and J lost 9 bases; unmatched junction nucleotides: 3. The source of the sample is a study of blood T cell repertoires in COVID-19. About the study: In each case, the material was cDNA or gDNA derived from T cells, B-cell-depleted T cells, or PBMCs.

As originally analysed: By means of reference gene primer amplification, nucleated cell counts were estimated. Data came from immunoSEQ multiplex PCR; TCRdb stores just in-frame clones and leaves some out. That table gives V, J and clone size, and the DNA gave D and trimming. The repertoire has some 150,000 clones, roughly 84% of them found once; the top ten carry approximately 2.4%. Sequenced sample: peripheral blood. This receptor was obtained from a human donor with acute or convalescent COVID-19. The donor label of this sample is uncertain. The chain carries TRBV7-2 and TRBJ1-6; 10 bases align to TRBD1. The CDR3 region has the DNA TGTGCCAGCAGCTCCCGGGACAGGGGTTCACCCCTCCACTTT. Translated, it gives CASSSRDRGSPLHF.